Reported below is one T cell receptor beta chain. Germline CDR1 DFQATT, CDR2 SNEGSKA (reference sequence). This CDR3 is built from 10 residues. V lost 2 bases, J lost 7 bases, and 3 bases lay in between. Clones were sequenced by immunoSEQ multiplex PCR, and TCRdb holds only the in-frame ones, with some missing. The profile covers approximately 130,000 clones, with over 75% appearing a single time and around 5% taken by the ten largest. These data come from a study of T cell responses to AZD1222 COVID-19 vaccine. The sequence was obtained from an adult who received the AZD1222 COVID-19 vaccine. The chain employs TRBV20-1 and TRBJ2-1; no definite D call. This specimen was peripheral blood, taken 28 days after the second AZD1222 dose. The CDR3 coding sequence is TGCAGTGCTAGAAGGAATGAGCAGTTCTTC. This translates into CSARRNEQFF.